Below, 13 T cell receptor beta chains from the same sample are listed, as sequenced in a study of T cells after somatic rescue of genetic block. Sequencing used immunoSEQ multiplex PCR; TCRdb keeps in-frame clones, though not all of them. The sample lists 50,000 to 60,000 clones; approximately 96% were seen once. Sequencing input: peripheral blood mononuclear cells (PBMCs). The receptors here all came from a child under two years old.

The chain is built from TRBV9 and TRBJ1-2; tentative D call: TRBD1 (5 bases). This CDR3 has 12 amino acids. Germline CDR1 reads SGDLS; CDR2 reads YYNGEE. V was cut by 4 bases and J by 8 bases, with 12 bases left in between. The chain's CDR3 is CASSSPRDGYTF. The CDR3 region has the DNA TGTGCCAGCAGCTCCCCCAGGGACGGCTACACCTTC. Variable domain in full (rest from reference TRBV9 and TRBJ1-2): DSGVTQTPKHLITATGQRVTLRCSPRSGDLSVYWYQQSLDQGLQFLIQYYNGEERAKGNILERFSAQQFPDLHSELNLSSLELGDSALYFCASSSPRDGYTFGSGTRLTVV.

CDR3 protein: CASSFSGRSGTDTQYF. The CDR3 nucleotides read TGTGCCAGCAGTTTTAGCGGGAGAAGTGGCACAGATACGCAGTATTTT. The rearrangement uses TRBV28 and TRBJ2-3, with 9 bases matching TRBD2. Germline assignment: CDR1 MDHEN and CDR2 SYDVKM. The length of the CDR3 is 16 residues. V trimming: 3 bases; J trimming: 1 base; junction bases outside the gene matches: 5.

This rearrangement joins TRBV6-5 to TRBJ1-5; possible D gene TRBD1, 6 bases. The V end lost 2 bases, the J end lost 7 bases, and 9 bases lay between the germline ends. CDR3 length: 13 amino acids. CDR1 is MNHEY, CDR2 SVGAGI, per germline. The CDR3 bases are TGTGCCAGCAGTTACCGGGGGGCACAGCCCCAGCATTTT. This codes for CASSYRGAQPQHF.

V is TRBV5-6 and J is TRBJ2-2; D is undetermined. The CDR3 contains 14 residues. The V gene lost 2 bases and the J gene lost 2 bases, with 7 bases spanning the gap. Germline CDR1 SGHDT, CDR2 YYEEEE. The CDR3: CASSFPHNTGELFF. The CDR3 DNA reads as TGTGCCAGCAGCTTCCCACACAACACCGGGGAGCTGTTTTTT.

This rearrangement joins TRBV11-2 to TRBJ1-2; 7 bases match TRBD1. J gave up 6 bases and V 3 bases, and 10 bases lay outside the gene matches. The CDR3 runs to 15 residues. CDR1 SGHAT and CDR2 FQNNGV come from the germline V gene. Here the CDR3 reads CASSFNRGGGDGYTF. In nucleotides, the CDR3 is TGTGCCAGCAGCTTTAACAGGGGTGGGGGTGATGGCTACACCTTC.

The chain employs TRBV19 and TRBJ1-2; the D is unclear. V lost 0 bases, J lost 6 bases, and 17 bases lay in between. CDR1 and CDR2 from the germline V gene are LNHDA and SQIVND (reference sequence). The CDR3 spans 16 residues. The CDR3 region is CASSIDPWPSGHGYTF. The CDR3 DNA reads TGTGCCAGTAGTATAGATCCTTGGCCATCGGGCCATGGCTACACCTTC.

V gene TRBV4-2 combines with J gene TRBJ2-7; 7 positions agree with TRBD1. CDR1 is LGHNA, CDR2 YNFKEQ, per germline. The CDR3 runs 15 residues. The J segment lost 2 bases and the V segment lost 1 base, leaving 5 bases of the junction unmatched. CDR3 coding DNA: TGTGCCAGCAGCCAAGCCGGAACAGGGGCCTACGAGCAGTACTTC. This sequence encodes CASSQAGTGAYEQYF.

This chain connects TRBV19 to TRBJ1-5, with D possibly being TRBD1 (5 bases). Germline values: CDR1 LNHDA, CDR2 SQIVND (reference sequence). The V gene lost 1 base and the J gene lost 0 bases, with 7 bases spanning the gap. The CDR3 totals 15 residues. In DNA, the CDR3 is TGTGCCAGTAGTATAGGGACATATAGCAATCAGCCCCAGCATTTT. Amino acid sequence: CASSIGTYSNQPQHF.

The gene calls are TRBV19 and TRBJ2-7; 10 bases map to TRBD1. CDR1 LNHDA and CDR2 SQIVND come from the germline V gene (reference sequence). Losses at the gene ends were 4 bases for V and 2 bases for J; bases not matched to a gene: 5. The CDR3 has 15 residues. This CDR3 reads CASSTPGTGAYEQYF. CDR3 in DNA: TGTGCCAGTAGTACACCCGGGACAGGGGCCTACGAGCAGTACTTC.

The rearrangement links TRBV4-1 to TRBJ2-3, with a weak D call TRBD2 (6 bases). CDR3 length: 14 residues. Germline V CDR1 and CDR2: MGHRA, YSYEKL. V was clipped by 9 bases and J by 6 bases, with 19 bases between them. This chain's CDR3 is CASDRGGAGDTQYF. CDR3 bases: TGCGCCAGTGATCGTGGAGGGGCAGGTGATACGCAGTATTTT.

The chain combines TRBV27 with TRBJ2-7; TRBD2 is a possible D gene (5 bases). This CDR3 has 14 amino acids. V dropped 5 bases and J dropped 3 bases, with 14 bases sitting between them. CDR1 is MNHEY, CDR2 SMNVEV, per germline (reference sequence). Here the CDR3 DNA reads TGTGCCAGCAGTCCCAGAGGGCCCCTCTACGAGCAGTACTTC. It encodes CASSPRGPLYEQYF.

Of note for this clone: Relative to the germline gene, one junction end is altered; a read error may explain this. The V gene is TRBV7-9, the J gene TRBJ2-2, with D perhaps given as TRBD1 or TRBD2 (5 bases each). Germline CDR1 SEHNR, CDR2 FQNEAQ (reference sequence). This CDR3 has 15 residues. This CDR3 reads CANSLGPLGTGELFF. DNA of the CDR3: TGTGCCAACAGCTTGGGACCCCTCGGGACCGGGGAGCTGTTTTTT. Looking up the rest from reference TRBV7-9 and TRBJ2-2 gives the full variable domain: DTGVSQNPRHKITKRGQNVTFRCDPISEHNRLYWYRQTLGQGPEFLTYFQNEAQLEKSRLLSDRFSAERPKGSFSTLEIQRTEQGDSAMYLCANSLGPLGTGELFFGEGSRLTVL.

This chain links TRBV6-4 with TRBJ2-1; D is tentatively TRBD1 or TRBD2 (5 bases each). Germline-derived CDR1 and CDR2 are MRHNA and SNTAGT. The CDR3 runs to 16 residues. V lost 4 bases and J lost 0, with 13 bases in between. CDR3 residues: CASSVWAGSSYNEQFF. The CDR3 bases are TGTGCCAGCAGTGTATGGGCAGGGAGCTCCTACAATGAGCAGTTCTTC.